This T cell receptor (beta chain) was obtained from a study of blood T cell repertoires in COVID-19. Study context: The samples span acute and convalescent COVID-19 from the United States, Italy and Spain.

The assay was immunoSEQ multiplex PCR, and TCRdb's table has in-frame clones only and misses some. Altogether tens of thousands of clones are present, approximately 91% being singletons, with the ten largest covering 8.5% to 10%. The V end was cut by 0 bases, the J end by 2 bases, with 13 bases between. Germline V gene sequence: CDR1 LGHNA, CDR2 YSLEER. The CDR3 length is 16 residues. The V and J genes are TRBV4-3 and TRBJ1-2; perhaps TRBD1 as D (5 bases). The clonotype was recovered from a woman older than 75 with acute or convalescent COVID-19. Input material: peripheral blood. The CDR3 spells CASSQEGTGVNYGYTF. The DNA for the CDR3 is TGCGCCAGCAGCCAAGAGGGAACAGGAGTAAACTATGGCTACACCTTC.